Each of the 2 T cell receptor beta chains below was sequenced from the same sample in a study of response to subunit inactivated influenza vaccine. Using its own MiXCR run on the RT-PCR reads, TCRdb lists one record per CDR3 protein. The sample shows 650,000 or so distinct CDR3 sequences, approximately 14% of them seen only once. This specimen consisted of PBMCs from blood, obtained approximately 15 days before vaccination. The origin of the receptors is a man between 45 and 60 years old who received an inactivated influenza vaccine.

This clonotype was observed a handful of times. The V and J genes are TRBV6-1 and TRBJ2-6, with 7 bases lining up with TRBD1. The V segment lost 4 bases and the J segment 3 bases; nucleotides outside the gene matches: 3. The CDR3 length is 15 residues. The germline V gene has CDR1 MNHNS and CDR2 SASEGT. The CDR3 coding sequence is TGTGCCAGCAGTGCGACAGGGTTTGGGGCCAACGTCCTGACTTTC. Translation gives CASSATGFGANVLTF.

V gene TRBV6-1 combines with J gene TRBJ1-5, with unresolved D. Germline values: CDR1 MNHNS, CDR2 SASEGT. Trimming took 5 bases from V and 2 from J, leaving 13 bases between them. This CDR3 has 15 residues. The CDR3: CASSQRPQGNQPQHF. In DNA, the CDR3 is TGTGCCAGCAGTCAAAGGCCTCAGGGCAATCAGCCCCAGCATTTT.